The sequence of this T cell receptor (beta chain) was determined in a study of T cell responses to AZD1222 COVID-19 vaccine. Study overall: Combined were second doses at about 4 or about 12 weeks. The study, taken as a whole, reports: At baseline, just five to seven AZD1222 recipients tested seropositive. Repertoire sampling happened only post peak T cell response.

To note about this clone: Its target is unknown.

The V end lost 5 bases, the J end lost 7 bases, and 17 bases lay between the germline ends. Germline-derived CDR1 and CDR2 are LNHDA and SQIVND (reference sequence). There are 15 residues in the CDR3. The table came from immunoSEQ multiplex PCR; TCRdb's copy has only in-frame clones and leaves some out. The table includes about 170,000 clones, around nine tenths detected once. Sequenced here: peripheral blood, sampled on day 0 of AZD1222 vaccination. The chain has TRBV19 and TRBJ1-4; D not resolved. The TCR sequence derives from an adult in good health. CDR3 amino acids: CASSAPQVSGEKLFF. DNA of the CDR3: TGTGCCAGTAGTGCCCCGCAAGTTTCAGGTGAAAAACTGTTTTTT.